This TCR beta chain was documented in a study of T-cell reconstitution after alpha-beta-depleted transplantation in children. Preparing the TCRbeta library involved the use of unique molecular identifiers. TCRdb reanalysed the PCR reads using MiXCR and keeps one entry per CDR3 protein. The data hold 380,000 or so distinct CDR3 sequences, with more than 10% observed a single time. CDR1 SGDLS and CDR2 YYNGEE come from the germline V gene. The V end lost 0 bases, the J end lost 5 bases, and 12 bases lay between the germline ends. The CDR3 is made up of 15 amino acids. Source: PBMCs, taken from the stem cell graft. The sequence was collected from a human donor who donated a stem cell graft to a child with Fanconi anemia. The chain uses TRBV9 and TRBJ1-5; D is unclear. The CDR3 sequence: CASSVGTGPDQPQHF. DNA for the CDR3: TGTGCCAGCAGCGTAGGTACGGGTCCGGATCAGCCCCAGCATTTT.